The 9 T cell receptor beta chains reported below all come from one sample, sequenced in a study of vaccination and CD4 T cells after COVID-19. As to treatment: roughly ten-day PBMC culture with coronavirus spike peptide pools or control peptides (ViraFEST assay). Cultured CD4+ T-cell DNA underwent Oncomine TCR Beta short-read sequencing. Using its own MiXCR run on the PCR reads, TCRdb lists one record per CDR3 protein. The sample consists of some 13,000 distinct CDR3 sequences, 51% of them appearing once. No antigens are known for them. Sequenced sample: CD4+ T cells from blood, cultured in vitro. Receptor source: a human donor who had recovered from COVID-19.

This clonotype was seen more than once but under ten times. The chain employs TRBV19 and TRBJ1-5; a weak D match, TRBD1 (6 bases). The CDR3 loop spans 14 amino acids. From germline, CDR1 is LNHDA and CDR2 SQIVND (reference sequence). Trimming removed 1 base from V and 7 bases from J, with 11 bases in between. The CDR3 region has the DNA TGTGCCAGTAGTATAGCCAAGGGGGGACAGCCCCAGCATTTT. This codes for CASSIAKGGQPQHF.

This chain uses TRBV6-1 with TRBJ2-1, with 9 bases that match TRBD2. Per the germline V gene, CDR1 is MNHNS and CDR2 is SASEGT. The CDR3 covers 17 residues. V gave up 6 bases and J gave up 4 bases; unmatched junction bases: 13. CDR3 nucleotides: TGTGCCAGCAGCTCCGGGAAGACTAGCGGAGATTACAATGAGCAGTTCTTC. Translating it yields CASSSGKTSGDYNEQFF.

The CDR3 sequence: CASSEDSVEQYF. DNA for the CDR3: TGTGCCAGCAGTGAAGACAGCGTCGAGCAGTACTTC. This chain connects TRBV6-1 to TRBJ2-7, with D unclear. CDR1 MNHNS and CDR2 SASEGT come from the germline V gene. The V end lost 1 base, the J end lost 6 bases, and 7 bases lay between the germline ends. The CDR3 contains 12 residues.

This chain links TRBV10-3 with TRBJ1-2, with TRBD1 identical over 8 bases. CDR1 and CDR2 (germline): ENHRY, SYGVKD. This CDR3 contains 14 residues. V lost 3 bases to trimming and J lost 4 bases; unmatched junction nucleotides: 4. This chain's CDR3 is CAISDQGQVYGYTF. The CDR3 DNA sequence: TGTGCCATCAGTGACCAGGGACAGGTCTATGGCTACACCTTC.

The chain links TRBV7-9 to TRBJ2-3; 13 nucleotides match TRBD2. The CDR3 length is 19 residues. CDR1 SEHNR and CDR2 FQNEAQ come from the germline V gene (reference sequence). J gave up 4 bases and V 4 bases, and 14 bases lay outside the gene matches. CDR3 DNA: TGTGCCAGCAGCTCATTATCGACTAGCGGGAGGCAGTGGGCAGATACGCAGTATTTT. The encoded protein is CASSSLSTSGRQWADTQYF.

In DNA, the CDR3 is TGTGCCAGCAGTCCCCTGAATTGGGGACTCATCCTCGAGCAGTACTTC. This sequence encodes CASSPLNWGLILEQYF. The chain employs TRBV6-2 or TRBV6-3 and TRBJ2-7; tentative D call: TRBD2 (6 bases). Trimming took off 5 bases at V and 6 bases at J, with 23 bases between the two ends. Germline V gene data show CDR1 as MNHEY and CDR2 as SVGEGT. The CDR3 runs 16 residues.

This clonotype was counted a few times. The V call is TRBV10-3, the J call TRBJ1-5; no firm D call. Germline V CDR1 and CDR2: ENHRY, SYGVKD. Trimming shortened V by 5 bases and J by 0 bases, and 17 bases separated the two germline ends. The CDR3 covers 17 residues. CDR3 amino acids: CAISPRGGGPSNQPQHF. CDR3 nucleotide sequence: TGTGCCATCAGTCCCCGCGGAGGCGGCCCTAGCAATCAGCCCCAGCATTTT.

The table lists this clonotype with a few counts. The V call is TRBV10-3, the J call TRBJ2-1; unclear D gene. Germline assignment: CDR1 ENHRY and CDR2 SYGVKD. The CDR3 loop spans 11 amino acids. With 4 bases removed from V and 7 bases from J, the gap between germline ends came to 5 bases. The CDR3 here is CAISVSNEQFF. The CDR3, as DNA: TGTGCCATCAGTGTTTCTAATGAGCAGTTCTTC.

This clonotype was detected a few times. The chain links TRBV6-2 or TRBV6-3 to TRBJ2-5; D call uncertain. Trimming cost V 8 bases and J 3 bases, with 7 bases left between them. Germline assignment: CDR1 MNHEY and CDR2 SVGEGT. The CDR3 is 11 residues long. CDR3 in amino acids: CASGDEETQYF. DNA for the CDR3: TGTGCCAGCGGGGATGAAGAGACCCAGTACTTC.